This T cell receptor (beta chain) was found in a study of OX40 agonist ivuxolimab in advanced cancers. Across the whole study: Prior checkpoint blockade (anti-PD-1, anti-PD-L1 or anti-CTLA-4) was permitted; approximately 40% had it. There were three patients with partial responses, one having hepatocellular carcinoma and two cutaneous melanoma. The study, taken as a whole, reports: There was clonal expansion of CD4+ and CD8+ blood T cells by week 6 at 0.1 to 3.0 mg/kg. Low normalized T-cell clonal expansion also characterized some of the nonresponders.

A note on this clone: Its specificity is unknown.

The method was immunoSEQ multiplex PCR; TCRdb's version includes in-frame clones alone and lacks a portion of them. This sample has some 94,000 clones, with 92% found just once. Germline V gene sequence: CDR1 MNHNY, CDR2 SVGAGI (reference sequence). The CDR3 spans 14 residues. Trimming removed 2 bases from V and 5 bases from J; junction bases left unmatched: 3. Material: CD4+ or CD8+ T cells sorted from blood, obtained in a trial of the OX40 agonist ivuxolimab. The gene calls are TRBV6-6 and TRBJ2-1; 7 bases fit TRBD1. The TCR was taken from an adult with an advanced solid tumor such as melanoma, head and neck, liver or kidney cancer. CDR3 bases: TGTGCCAGCAGTTACGTGGACAGGCACAATGAGCAGTTCTTC. Its translation: CASSYVDRHNEQFF.